One sample yielded the 10 T cell receptor beta chains listed below, sequenced in a study of blood T cell repertoires in COVID-19. TCRdb's copy holds only in-frame clones and misses some; the assay was immunoSEQ multiplex PCR. The repertoire has about 150,000 clones, roughly 84% of them found once; the top ten carry more than 2%. Sample: peripheral blood. These TCRs come from a man between 70 and 80 years old with acute or convalescent COVID-19.

The V call is TRBV19, the J call TRBJ2-2; 11 positions match TRBD2. Germline CDR1 is LNHDA and CDR2 is SQIVND (reference sequence). V dropped 4 bases and J dropped 3; count of bases not matched to a gene: 1. The CDR3 runs 15 residues. The CDR3 coding sequence is TGTGCCAGTAGTAAACTAGCGGGGGACACCGGGGAGCTGTTTTTT. This gives the protein CASSKLAGDTGELFF.

The J gene is TRBJ2-1, the V gene TRBV6-4; TRBD2 is a possible D gene (5 bases). Deletions cut 2 bases from V and 6 bases from J, with 8 bases between. CDR3 length equals 13 residues. The germline gives CDR1 MRHNA, CDR2 SNTAGT. Written as DNA, the CDR3 is TGTGCCAGCAGTGACGCCCTAGCCAATGAGCAGTTCTTC. This gives the protein CASSDALANEQFF.

The J gene is TRBJ2-7, the V gene TRBV18; perhaps TRBD1 as D (6 bases). Germline CDR1 is KGHSH and CDR2 is LQKENI. V lost 2 bases to trimming and J lost 5 bases, with 13 bases between them. CDR3 length: 14 amino acids. CDR3 nucleotides: TGTGCCAGCTCACCAGCTTCCGGGACAAACGAGCAGTACTTC. Its translation: CASSPASGTNEQYF.

In DNA, the CDR3 is TGTGCCAGCAGCGTCATTTCAGCGGGAGTTTCAGATACGCAGTATTTT. Its translation: CASSVISAGVSDTQYF. This rearrangement joins TRBV9 to TRBJ2-3; 8 nucleotides match TRBD2. V was clipped by 2 bases and J by 4 bases; unmatched bases: 9. There are 16 residues in the CDR3. From germline, CDR1 is SGDLS and CDR2 YYNGEE.

CDR3 coding DNA: TGTGCCAGCAGCAGGGAGGACAGGGCCTACGAGCAGTACTTC. This codes for CASSREDRAYEQYF. The gene calls are TRBV6-5 and TRBJ2-7, with TRBD1 matching over 8 bases. Germline V gives CDR1 MNHEY, CDR2 SVGAGI. This CDR3 comprises 14 residues. The V segment lost 6 bases and the J segment 2 bases; nucleotides outside the gene matches: 6.

This chain uses TRBV11-2 with TRBJ1-1; D might be TRBD1 (5 bases). The V end lost 5 bases, the J end lost 5 bases, and 12 bases lay between the germline ends. There are 13 residues in the CDR3. CDR1 is SGHAT, CDR2 FQNNGV, per germline. The CDR3 coding sequence is TGTGCCAGCAGCGGGGCGAGTGGGACTGAAGCTTTCTTT. Its translation is CASSGASGTEAFF.

The chain couples TRBV24-1 to TRBJ1-6; 8 bases agree with TRBD1. Per the germline V gene, CDR1 is KGHDR and CDR2 is SFDVKD. The V gene end was trimmed by 1 base and the J gene end by 7 bases; junction bases not matched to a gene: 8. This CDR3 is 17 amino acids long. This chain's CDR3 is CATSDFRRTGQNSPLHF. In nucleotides, the CDR3 is TGTGCCACCAGTGATTTCCGCCGGACAGGGCAGAATTCACCCCTCCACTTT.

This chain's CDR3 is CASSLAPRGSGNTIYF. The DNA for the CDR3 is TGTGCCAGCAGCCTTGCCCCCCGGGGTTCTGGAAACACCATATATTTT. This chain connects TRBV3-1 (or the pseudogene TRBV3-2) to TRBJ1-3; D is uncertain. The CDR3 contains 16 residues. Trimming stripped 4 bases from V and 1 base from J, with 14 bases between. Germline assignment: CDR1 LGHDT and CDR2 YNNKEL (reference sequence).

This rearrangement joins TRBV6-5 to TRBJ2-5, with 12 bases aligning to TRBD2. The germline CDR1 and CDR2 sequences are MNHEY and SVGAGI. Trimming took 7 bases from V and 4 from J; bases not matched to a gene: 7. The length of the CDR3 is 15 residues. The CDR3 region has the DNA TGTGCCAGCACTAGGGGGACTAGCGGGCTAGAGACCCAGTACTTC. This translates into CASTRGTSGLETQYF.

The V and J genes are TRBV5-4 and TRBJ2-7, with a possible D match to TRBD1 (5 bases). Trimming took off 2 bases at V and 6 bases at J, with 12 bases between the two ends. Germline CDR1 reads SGHNT; CDR2 reads YYREEE (reference sequence). The CDR3 runs to 13 residues. This CDR3 reads CASSFIGVGEQYF. CDR3 nucleotides: TGTGCCAGCAGCTTCATAGGGGTAGGCGAGCAGTACTTC.